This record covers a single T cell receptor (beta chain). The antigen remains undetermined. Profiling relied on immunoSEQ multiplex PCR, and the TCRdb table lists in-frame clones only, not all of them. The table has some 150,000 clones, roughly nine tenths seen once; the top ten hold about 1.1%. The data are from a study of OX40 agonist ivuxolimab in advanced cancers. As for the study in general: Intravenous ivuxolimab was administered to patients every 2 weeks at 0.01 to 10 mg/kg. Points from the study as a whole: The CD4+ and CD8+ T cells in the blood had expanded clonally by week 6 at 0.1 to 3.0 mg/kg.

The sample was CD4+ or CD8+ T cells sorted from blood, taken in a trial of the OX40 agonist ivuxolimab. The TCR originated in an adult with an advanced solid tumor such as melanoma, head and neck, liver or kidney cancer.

CDR3 nucleotide sequence: TGTGCCATCAGCCAAAATATGAACACTGAAGCTTTCTTT. Encoded protein: CAISQNMNTEAFF. The chain joins TRBV10-3 to TRBJ1-1, with no clear D. V was clipped by 6 bases and J by 0 bases, with 8 bases between them. The CDR3 is made up of 13 amino acids. Looked up from germline, CDR1 is ENHRY and CDR2 is SYGVKD.